This T cell receptor beta chain came from a study of blood T cells in healthy people across ages. Study-wide points: Roughly linear age-related decline in beta diversity appeared, significant by age around 36. Expanded clonotype changes were possibly confounded by unknown donor CMV status.

Through a sample-barcoded 5' primer and a J-beta primer mix, a second PCR was run for 7 to 11 cycles. Tags on each cDNA molecule came from a template-switch adaptor with 12 random nucleotides. TCRdb re-analysed the 5' RACE reads in MiXCR, keeping a single row per CDR3 protein. The table records about 2 million distinct CDR3 sequences, 40% to 55% of them present only once. A word on this clonotype: Its antigen is undetermined.

The CDR3 totals 16 residues. The germline CDR1 and CDR2 sequences are ENHRY and SYGVKD. V shed 3 bases, J shed 6 bases, and the junction held 11 bases outside the gene matches. Caucasian, healthy and from Russia, the donors were aged between about 6 and 90. The receptor comes from a woman in her thirties or forties in good health. Sequencing used blood. The chain recombines TRBV10-3 with TRBJ2-3; 8 bases map to TRBD2. CDR3 loop: CAISEPGGTQGDTQYF. CDR3 sequence (DNA): TGTGCCATCAGTGAACCGGGGGGGACCCAGGGGGATACGCAGTATTTT.